One T cell receptor (beta chain) is described in this entry. This sample is drawn from a study of CD8+CD57+ T cells in acquired aplastic anemia. Study context: Sorted CD4+ plus CD8+ cells gave DNA averaging about 3.2 ug.

It was genomic DNA that served as the template for profiling TCR beta VDJ and CDR3. TCRdb re-called the reads through MiXCR, storing one row per CDR3 protein. This sample has some 92,000 distinct CDR3 sequences, with roughly two thirds found just once. All sequencing subjects had displayed CD8+CD57+ cell expansion on flow cytometry. This CDR3 comprises 12 residues. V was clipped by 5 bases and J by 3 bases, with 8 bases between them. The germline gives CDR1 SGHRS, CDR2 YFSETQ. The V gene is TRBV5-1, the J gene TRBJ2-5, with D hard to call. The sequence came from a human donor with aplastic anemia. The sequencing sample was made of sorted CD4+, CD8+, or CD8+CD57+ T cells (not recorded which) from PBMCs. CDR3 amino acids: CASSEAEETQYF. The CDR3, as DNA: TGCGCCAGCAGTGAAGCCGAAGAGACCCAGTACTTC.